This section outlines one T cell receptor beta chain sequence together with its context. Its specificity is not known. The protocol was immunoSEQ multiplex PCR, while the TCRdb copy is restricted to in-frame clones and leaves out a portion. The table records 2 million to 3 million clones, over 85% of them present only once. Germline V lookup: CDR1 MNHNS, CDR2 SASEGT. The CDR3 is 15 amino acids. The V and J ends lost 0 bases and 5 bases, in that order; junction bases with no gene match: 7. The investigators split CD4+ cells into a CD45RA+ naive subset and a CD45RA-negative memory subset. This entry belongs to a study of shared clonotypes between healthy human individuals. Study overall: Researchers assigned three CD4 naive, three CD4 memory, two CD8 naive and one CD8 memory plate to each donor. General study results and limits: Incompleteness in sorted-subset sequencing, despite large depth, was shown by rarefaction.

The sample comprised naive CD4+ T cells from PBMCs. Subset: CD45RA+ positively selected. The source of this sequence is a man younger than 30 in good health. Some clones in this sample may be carry-over from other donors' samples. J is TRBJ2-7 and V is TRBV6-1, with 7 bases matching TRBD2. The CDR3: CASSEAEAGVNEQYF. The CDR3 bases are TGTGCCAGCAGTGAAGCGGAGGCGGGAGTAAACGAGCAGTACTTC.